Below, 24 T cell receptor beta chains from the same sample are listed, as sequenced in a study of neurological immune-mediated disorders. TCRdb reanalysed the 5' RACE reads using MiXCR and keeps one entry per CDR3 protein. The table shows over 90,000 distinct CDR3 sequences, with 10% to 12% occurring only once. The sample's time point: longitudinal time-point 3. The sequenced sample was PBMCs. Every receptor here comes from a female donor with HTLV-1-associated myelopathy (HAM/TSP).

Sample share makes this clonotype medium-sized. An end of the junction differs from the germline gene, which may be a read error. The chain carries TRBV12-3 or TRBV12-4 and TRBJ2-2, with D perhaps assigned TRBD1 or TRBD2 (5 bases each). The CDR3 has 13 amino acids. The CDR3 DNA reads as TGCGCCAGCAGCTTGGGGACCACCGGGGAGCTGTTTTTT. Encoded protein: CASSLGTTGELFF.

This clonotype has at least ten counts. The genes are TRBV9 and TRBJ2-7; 8 nucleotides agree with TRBD2. V shed 0 bases, J shed 2 bases, and the junction held 4 bases outside the gene matches. Germline V CDR1 and CDR2: SGDLS, YYNGEE. The CDR3 runs 15 residues. CDR3 sequence reads: CASSVADGGAYEQYF. The CDR3 DNA sequence: TGTGCCAGCAGCGTAGCTGACGGGGGGGCCTACGAGCAGTACTTC.

This clonotype was recorded at least ten times. V and J are TRBV11-2 and TRBJ1-2; 9 nucleotides align to TRBD1. The CDR3 consists of 14 residues. Germline CDR1 and CDR2: SGHAT and FQNNGV. The V and J ends lost 4 bases and 4 bases, in that order; junction bases with no gene match: 4. CDR3 loop: CASSSTGGSYGYTF. The DNA of the CDR3 is TGTGCCAGCAGCTCCACAGGGGGCTCCTATGGCTACACCTTC. Based on the CDR3 plus reference TRBV11-2 and TRBJ1-2, the full variable domain is EAGVAQSPRYKIIEKRQSVAFWCNPISGHATLYWYQQILGQGPKLLIQFQNNGVVDDSQLPKDRFSAERLKGVDSTLKIQPAKLEDSAVYLCASSSTGGSYGYTFGSGTRLTVV.

The chain combines TRBV11-2 with TRBJ2-1; 15 nucleotides align to TRBD2. The junction had 1 base not matched to a gene; V was cut back by 3 bases and J by 4 bases. CDR3 length: 16 residues. Germline loops: CDR1 SGHAT, CDR2 FQNNGV. CDR3 nucleotides: TGTGCCAGCAGCTTTGGGACTAGCGGGGGGTACAATGAGCAGTTCTTC. It specifies CASSFGTSGGYNEQFF.

This clonotype was observed many times. The chain combines TRBV28 with TRBJ2-3, with D possibly being TRBD2 (6 bases). The germline V gene encodes CDR1 MDHEN and CDR2 SYDVKM. This CDR3 is 17 amino acids long. V was clipped by 2 bases and J by 4 bases, with 19 bases between them. This CDR3 reads CASSLISRGGSADTQYF. The DNA of the CDR3 is TGTGCCAGCAGTTTAATTAGTCGGGGAGGATCGGCAGATACGCAGTATTTT.

This clonotype occurred many times. The rearrangement uses TRBV5-1 and TRBJ2-7; D tentatively reads TRBD1 or TRBD2 (6 bases each). This CDR3 contains 17 residues. V dropped 0 bases and J dropped 3 bases, with 19 bases sitting between them. Germline-derived CDR1 and CDR2 are SGHRS and YFSETQ. The CDR3 spells CASSLGSLGGRIYEQYF. The CDR3 nucleotides read TGCGCCAGCAGCTTGGGATCGCTGGGGGGCAGGATCTACGAGCAGTACTTC. Full variable domain (outside the CDR3, taken from reference TRBV5-1 and TRBJ2-7): KAGVTQTPRYLIKTRGQQVTLSCSPISGHRSVSWYQQTPGQGLQFLFEYFSETQRNKGNFPGRFSGRQFSNSRSEMNVSTLELGDSALYLCASSLGSLGGRIYEQYFGPGTRLTVT.

This clonotype was counted only a few times. The CDR3 reads CASSPQGRTDTQYF. CDR3 bases: TGTGCCAGCTCACCACAAGGGAGGACAGATACGCAGTATTTT. The V and J genes are TRBV18 and TRBJ2-3, with TRBD2 as a possible D gene (6 bases). Trimming pared 1 base from V and 3 bases from J, leaving 8 bases between. Germline V gene sequence: CDR1 KGHSH, CDR2 LQKENI. This CDR3 is built from 14 residues.

This clonotype was observed at least ten times. The chain joins TRBV15 to TRBJ1-1; tentative D call: TRBD1 (6 bases). Per the germline V gene, CDR1 is LNHNV and CDR2 is YYDKDF (reference sequence). V lost 1 base and J 5 bases, leaving 14 bases between the germline ends. The length of the CDR3 is 15 residues. The chain's CDR3 is CATSRAGAGGTEAFF. The CDR3 DNA sequence: TGTGCCACCAGCAGAGCGGGGGCGGGAGGGACTGAAGCTTTCTTT.

This clonotype has at least ten counts. This chain connects TRBV27 to TRBJ2-7, with TRBD2 matching over 7 bases. Trimming took 5 bases from V and 7 from J; bases not matched to a gene: 14. Germline V CDR1 and CDR2: MNHEY, SMNVEV (reference sequence). This CDR3 has 15 amino acids. In DNA, the CDR3 is TGTGCCAGCAGTATTAACGGGGGGTCCCCCGGGGAGCAGTACTTC. This codes for CASSINGGSPGEQYF.

This clonotype was counted at least ten times. This chain joins TRBV11-2 and TRBJ2-2; D is unresolved. Trimming took off 0 bases at V and 7 bases at J, with 9 bases between the two ends. The germline CDR1 and CDR2 sequences are SGHAT and FQNNGV. The CDR3 has 14 residues. CDR3 in amino acids: CASSLDLEVGELFF. CDR3 sequence (DNA): TGTGCCAGCAGCTTAGATCTAGAGGTCGGGGAGCTGTTTTTT. The whole variable domain, filled in from reference TRBV11-2 and TRBJ2-2, reads EAGVAQSPRYKIIEKRQSVAFWCNPISGHATLYWYQQILGQGPKLLIQFQNNGVVDDSQLPKDRFSAERLKGVDSTLKIQPAKLEDSAVYLCASSLDLEVGELFFGEGSRLTVL.

The genes are TRBV5-5 and TRBJ2-2; the D gene is possibly TRBD1 (5 bases). The CDR3 runs to 16 residues. Trimming pared 4 bases from V and 7 bases from J, leaving 20 bases between. Germline CDR1 SGHKS, CDR2 YYEKEE (reference sequence). As DNA, the CDR3 is TGTGCCAGCAGCAACGATGCAGGGATCGACAACGGGGAGCTGTTTTTT. Protein product: CASSNDAGIDNGELFF.

This clonotype was counted only a few times. This rearrangement joins TRBV7-8 to TRBJ1-5, with D possibly matching TRBD1 (6 bases). Trimming removed 2 bases at V and 4 bases at J, with 15 bases between. Germline CDR1 reads SGHVS; CDR2 reads FQNEAQ. The CDR3 loop spans 16 amino acids. DNA for the CDR3: TGTGCCAGCAGCTTATCGGGTGGGACACCTAATCAGCCCCAGCATTTT. Translated, it gives CASSLSGGTPNQPQHF.

Worth noting for this clonotype: A read error may be the cause here, since a much bigger clone is one base away. The chain couples TRBV20-1 to TRBJ2-7; a possible D gene is TRBD1 (6 bases). Germline V gene sequence: CDR1 DFQATT, CDR2 SNEGSKA (reference sequence). The CDR3 covers 13 residues. V was trimmed by 5 bases and J by 5 bases, leaving 16 bases between them. DNA for the CDR3: TGCAGTGCTTTGAACAGGGTGACCCACGAGCAGTACTTC. Translation: CSALNRVTHEQYF.

The sample holds many counts of this clonotype. V is TRBV11-2 and J is TRBJ2-1; TRBD2 aligns across 14 bases. Germline V gene lookup returns CDR1 SGHAT and CDR2 FQNNGV. The junction had 7 bases not matched to a gene; V was cut back by 5 bases and J by 4 bases. The CDR3 is 17 residues long. CDR3 DNA: TGTGCCAGCAGCCCCGGACTAGCGGGGGGACGTTACAATGAGCAGTTCTTC. It yields the protein CASSPGLAGGRYNEQFF. The full variable domain, its missing parts supplied by reference TRBV11-2 and TRBJ2-1, is EAGVAQSPRYKIIEKRQSVAFWCNPISGHATLYWYQQILGQGPKLLIQFQNNGVVDDSQLPKDRFSAERLKGVDSTLKIQPAKLEDSAVYLCASSPGLAGGRYNEQFFGPGTRLTVL.

The genes are TRBV9 and TRBJ2-7; 7 bases align to TRBD1. Germline values: CDR1 SGDLS, CDR2 YYNGEE. Unmatched junction bases numbered 12, after V lost 4 bases and J lost 2 bases. The CDR3 contains 16 residues. For the CDR3, the DNA is TGTGCCAGCAGCTCACCTGAAGGGACAGACACCTACGAGCAGTACTTC. Amino acids: CASSSPEGTDTYEQYF.

This clonotype came up many times. This chain joins TRBV5-1 and TRBJ1-3; possible D gene TRBD1, 6 bases. This CDR3 region has 13 residues. Germline CDR1 and CDR2: SGHRS and YFSETQ. Trimming took 4 bases from V and 3 from J, leaving 8 bases between them. As DNA, the CDR3 is TGCGCCAGCAGCCCAGGGGATGGAAACACCATATATTTT. This sequence encodes CASSPGDGNTIYF.

This clonotype was seen at least ten times. V gene TRBV27 combines with J gene TRBJ1-1; maybe TRBD1 (5 bases). The V gene's germline CDR1 is MNHEY and CDR2 SMNVEV (reference sequence). The CDR3 totals 14 residues. Deletions cut 5 bases from V and 5 bases from J, with 15 bases between. CDR3 loop: CASSRGRWVTEAFF. CDR3 in DNA: TGTGCCAGCAGTAGGGGACGTTGGGTAACTGAAGCTTTCTTT.

This CDR3 is CASSLGGGGGSYNEQFF. The CDR3 DNA sequence: TGTGCCAGCAGTTTAGGGGGCGGAGGGGGCTCCTACAATGAGCAGTTCTTC. This sequence joins TRBV12-3 or TRBV12-4 and TRBJ2-1; possibly TRBD1 or TRBD2 for D (6 bases each). The CDR3 runs to 17 residues. The germline V and J ends were trimmed by 1 base and 0 bases, with 13 bases remaining between them.

This clonotype was found many times. This chain joins TRBV7-9 and TRBJ2-1, with 8 bases matching TRBD2. Looked up from germline, CDR1 is SEHNR and CDR2 is FQNEAQ (reference sequence). Trimming took 5 bases from V and 4 from J; bases not matched to a gene: 4. The CDR3 spans 14 residues. DNA for the CDR3: TGTGCCAGCAGCGGGACTAGTGTTTACAATGAGCAGTTCTTC. As protein: CASSGTSVYNEQFF.

This clonotype was recorded many times. The genes are TRBV7-8 and TRBJ1-1; D is unresolved. V lost 1 base to trimming and J lost 1 base, with 4 bases between them. Germline CDR1 and CDR2: SGHVS and FQNEAQ. CDR3 length: 13 residues. Written as DNA, the CDR3 is TGTGCCAGCAGCTTAGGACGGAACACTGAAGCTTTCTTT. It is translated as CASSLGRNTEAFF.

This clonotype was seen ten or more times. The rearrangement joins TRBV5-6 to TRBJ2-7, with 8 positions matching TRBD2. The V segment lost 2 bases and the J segment 0 bases; nucleotides outside the gene matches: 4. The CDR3 sequence is 15 residues long. Germline values: CDR1 SGHDT, CDR2 YYEEEE. The CDR3 loop reads CASSFGAGASYEQYF. CDR3 DNA sequence: TGTGCCAGCAGCTTCGGAGCGGGGGCCTCCTACGAGCAGTACTTC.

In the case of this clonotype: A much larger clone differs from this one at a single base, so this may be a read error. The chain couples TRBV7-9 to TRBJ2-1; 9 bases match TRBD1. V lost 0 bases to trimming and J lost 12 bases; unmatched junction nucleotides: 12. This CDR3 has 16 residues. Germline V gene data show CDR1 as SEHNR and CDR2 as FQNEAQ (reference sequence). The CDR3 reads CASSLAAGTGQGGQFF. The CDR3 DNA reads as TGTGCCAGCAGCTTAGCCGCAGGGACAGGGCAAGGCGGGCAGTTCTTC.

This clonotype was detected ten times or more. The chain recombines TRBV20-1 with TRBJ1-2; D may be TRBD1 (5 bases). CDR3 length equals 16 residues. V was pared by 1 base and J by 2 bases, with 17 bases between. Germline values: CDR1 DFQATT, CDR2 SNEGSKA (reference sequence). CDR3 sequence: CSARGDKAGSNYGYTF. CDR3 DNA: TGCAGTGCTAGAGGGGATAAGGCAGGGTCAAACTATGGCTACACCTTC.

A remark on this clonotype: At one boundary the junction diverges from the germline segment, which might be a read error. The J gene is TRBJ1-2, the V gene TRBV2; no firm D call. CDR1 and CDR2 (germline): SNHLY, FYNNEI. This CDR3 contains 11 residues. CDR3 sequence: CASENRTGYNF. CDR3 coding DNA: TGTGCCAGTGAGAATCGGACTGGCTACAACTTC.